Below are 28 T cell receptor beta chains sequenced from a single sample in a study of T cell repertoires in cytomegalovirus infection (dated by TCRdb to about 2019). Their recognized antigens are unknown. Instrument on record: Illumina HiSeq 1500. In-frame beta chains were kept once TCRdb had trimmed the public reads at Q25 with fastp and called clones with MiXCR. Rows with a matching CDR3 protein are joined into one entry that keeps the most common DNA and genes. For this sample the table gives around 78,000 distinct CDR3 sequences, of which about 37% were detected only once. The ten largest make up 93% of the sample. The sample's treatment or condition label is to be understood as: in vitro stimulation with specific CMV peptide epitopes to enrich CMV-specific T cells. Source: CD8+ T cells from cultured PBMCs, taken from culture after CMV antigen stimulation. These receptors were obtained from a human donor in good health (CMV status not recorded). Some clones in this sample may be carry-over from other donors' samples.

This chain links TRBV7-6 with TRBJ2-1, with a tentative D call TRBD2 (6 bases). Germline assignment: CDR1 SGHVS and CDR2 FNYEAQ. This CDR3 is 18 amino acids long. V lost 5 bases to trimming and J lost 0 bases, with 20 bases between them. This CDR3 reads CASSHYEQGLSSYNEQFF. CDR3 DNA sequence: TGTGCCAGCAGCCACTATGAGCAGGGACTGAGCTCCTACAATGAGCAGTTCTTC.

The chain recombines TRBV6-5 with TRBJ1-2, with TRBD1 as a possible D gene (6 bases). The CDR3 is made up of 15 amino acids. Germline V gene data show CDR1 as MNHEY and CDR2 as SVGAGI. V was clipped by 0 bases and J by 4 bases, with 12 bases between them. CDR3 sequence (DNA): TGTGCCAGCAGTTACTCAACAGGGTTGGGCTATGGCTACACCTTC. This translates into CASSYSTGLGYGYTF.

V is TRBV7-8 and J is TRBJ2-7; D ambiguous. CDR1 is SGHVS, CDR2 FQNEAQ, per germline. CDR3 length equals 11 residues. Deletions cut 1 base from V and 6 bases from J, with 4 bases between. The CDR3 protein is CASSLGTEQYF. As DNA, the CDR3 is TGTGCCAGCAGCTTAGGTACCGAGCAGTACTTC.

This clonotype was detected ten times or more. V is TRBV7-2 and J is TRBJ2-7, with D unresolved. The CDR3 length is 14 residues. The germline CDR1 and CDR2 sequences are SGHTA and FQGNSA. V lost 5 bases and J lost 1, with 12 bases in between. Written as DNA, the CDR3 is TGTGCCAGCAGCCGCGGTGCTCTTTCCTACGAGCAGTACTTC. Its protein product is CASSRGALSYEQYF. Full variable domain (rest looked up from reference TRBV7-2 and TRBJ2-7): GAGVSQSPSNKVTEKGKDVELRCDPISGHTALYWYRQSLGQGLEFLIYFQGNSAPDKSGLPSDRFSAERTGGSVSTLTIQRTQQEDSAVYLCASSRGALSYEQYFGPGTRLTVT.

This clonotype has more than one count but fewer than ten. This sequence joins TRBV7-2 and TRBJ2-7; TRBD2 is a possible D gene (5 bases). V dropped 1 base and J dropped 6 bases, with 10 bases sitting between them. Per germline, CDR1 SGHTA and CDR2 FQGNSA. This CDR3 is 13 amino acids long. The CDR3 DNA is TGTGCCAGCAGCTTAGAGTCCGGGATCGAGCAGTACTTC. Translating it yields CASSLESGIEQYF.

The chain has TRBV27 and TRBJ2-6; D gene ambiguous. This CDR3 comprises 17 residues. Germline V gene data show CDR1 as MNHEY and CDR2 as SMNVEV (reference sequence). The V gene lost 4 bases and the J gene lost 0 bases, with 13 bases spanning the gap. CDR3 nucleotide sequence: TGTGCCAGCAGTTCCCACCGACAACGCTCTGGGGCCAACGTCCTGACTTTC. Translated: CASSSHRQRSGANVLTF.

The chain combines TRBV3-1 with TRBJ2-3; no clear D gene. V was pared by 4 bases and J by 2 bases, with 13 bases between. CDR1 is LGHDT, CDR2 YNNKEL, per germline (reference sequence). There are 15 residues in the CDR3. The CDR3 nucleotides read TGTGCCAGCAGCCCACAAGGAACGACCACAGATACGCAGTATTTT. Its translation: CASSPQGTTTDTQYF.

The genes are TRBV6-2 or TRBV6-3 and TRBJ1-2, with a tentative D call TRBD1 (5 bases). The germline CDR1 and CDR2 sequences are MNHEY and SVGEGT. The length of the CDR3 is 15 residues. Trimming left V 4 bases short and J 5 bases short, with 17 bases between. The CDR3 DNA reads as TGTGCCAGCAGTTCTTATCGGGGGAACCAGTATGGCTACACCTTC. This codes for CASSSYRGNQYGYTF.

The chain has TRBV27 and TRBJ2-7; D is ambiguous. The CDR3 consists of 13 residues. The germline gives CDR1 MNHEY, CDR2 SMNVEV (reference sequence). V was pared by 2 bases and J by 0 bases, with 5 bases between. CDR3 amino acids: CASSLHNSYEQYF. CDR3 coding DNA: TGTGCCAGCAGTTTACATAACTCCTACGAGCAGTACTTC.

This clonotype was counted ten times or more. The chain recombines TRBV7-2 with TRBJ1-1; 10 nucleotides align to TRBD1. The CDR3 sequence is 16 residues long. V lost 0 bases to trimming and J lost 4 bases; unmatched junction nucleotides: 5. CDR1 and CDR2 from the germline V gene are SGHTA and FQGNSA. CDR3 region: CASSLARDRGGTEAFF. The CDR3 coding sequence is TGTGCCAGCAGCTTAGCAAGGGACAGGGGTGGCACTGAAGCTTTCTTT.

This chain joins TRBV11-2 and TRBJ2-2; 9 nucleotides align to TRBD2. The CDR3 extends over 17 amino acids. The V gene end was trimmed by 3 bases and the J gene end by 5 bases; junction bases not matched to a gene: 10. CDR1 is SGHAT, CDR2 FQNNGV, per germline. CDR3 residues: CASSLYLGTSITGELFF. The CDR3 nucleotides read TGTGCCAGCAGCTTGTACCTTGGGACTAGCATTACCGGGGAGCTGTTTTTT.

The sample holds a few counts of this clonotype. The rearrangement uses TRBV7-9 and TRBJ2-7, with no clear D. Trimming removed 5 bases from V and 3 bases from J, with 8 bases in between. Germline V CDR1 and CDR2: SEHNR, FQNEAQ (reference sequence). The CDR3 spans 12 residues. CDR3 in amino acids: CASSPLGYEQYF. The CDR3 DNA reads TGTGCCAGCAGCCCTTTGGGCTACGAGCAGTACTTC.

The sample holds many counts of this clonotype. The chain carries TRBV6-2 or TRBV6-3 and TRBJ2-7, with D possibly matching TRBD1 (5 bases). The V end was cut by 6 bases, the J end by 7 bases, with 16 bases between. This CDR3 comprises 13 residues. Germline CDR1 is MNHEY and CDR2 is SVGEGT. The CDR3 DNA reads TGTGCCAGCAGACCTCCAGGGTTGACGGAGCAGTACTTC. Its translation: CASRPPGLTEQYF.

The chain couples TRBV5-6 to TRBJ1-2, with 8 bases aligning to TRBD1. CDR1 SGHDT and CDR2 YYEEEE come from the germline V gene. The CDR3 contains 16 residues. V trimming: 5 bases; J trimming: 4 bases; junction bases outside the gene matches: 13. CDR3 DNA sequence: TGTGCCAGCAGATCCCTACAGGGGGAAAGGCGCTATGGCTACACCTTC. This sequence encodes CASRSLQGERRYGYTF.

The CDR3 bases are TGTGCCAGCACCCCCGTGGGGCCCGACAATGAGCAGTTCTTC. Protein product: CASTPVGPDNEQFF. The rearrangement uses TRBV12-3 or TRBV12-4 and TRBJ2-1, with D perhaps TRBD1 (5 bases). This CDR3 contains 14 residues. The V end lost 7 bases, the J end lost 5 bases, and 15 bases lay between the germline ends.

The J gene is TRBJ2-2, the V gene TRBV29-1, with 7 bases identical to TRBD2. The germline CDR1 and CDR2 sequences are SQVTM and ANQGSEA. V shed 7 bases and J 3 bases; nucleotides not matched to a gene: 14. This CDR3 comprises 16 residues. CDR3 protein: CSASPYGLVDTGELFF. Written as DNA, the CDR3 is TGCAGCGCGTCTCCCTACGGACTAGTAGACACCGGGGAGCTGTTTTTT.

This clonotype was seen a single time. In nucleotides, the CDR3 is TGTGCCAGCAGCTCCCCGACGGGACAGATAACTGAAGCTTTCTTT. It encodes CASSSPTGQITEAFF. The chain combines TRBV7-6 with TRBJ1-1, with 7 bases fitting TRBD1. This CDR3 is built from 15 residues. The V segment lost 4 bases and the J segment 5 bases; nucleotides outside the gene matches: 10. Germline CDR1 SGHVS, CDR2 FNYEAQ.

CDR3 amino acids: CASSLDDPLSTDTQYF. DNA of the CDR3: TGCGCCAGCAGCCTAGATGATCCCTTAAGCACAGATACGCAGTATTTT. The rearrangement uses TRBV5-1 and TRBJ2-3; D gene ambiguous. The CDR3 totals 16 residues. CDR1 and CDR2 (germline): SGHRS, YFSETQ. Trimming left V 4 bases short and J 0 bases short, with 15 bases between.

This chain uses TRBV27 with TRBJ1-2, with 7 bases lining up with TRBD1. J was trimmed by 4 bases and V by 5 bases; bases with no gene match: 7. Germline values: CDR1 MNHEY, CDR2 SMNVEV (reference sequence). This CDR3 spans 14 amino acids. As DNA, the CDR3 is TGTGCCAGCAGTCCCGATGAGGGGGCCTATGGCTACACCTTC. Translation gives CASSPDEGAYGYTF.

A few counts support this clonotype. This CDR3 reads CASSHPDYYTGELFF. The CDR3 bases are TGCGCCAGCAGCCACCCGGACTATTACACCGGGGAGCTGTTTTTT. The chain recombines TRBV4-1 with TRBJ2-2; tentative D call: TRBD2 (6 bases). The V end was cut by 3 bases, the J end by 3 bases, with 11 bases between. This CDR3 spans 15 amino acids. Germline V gene data show CDR1 as MGHRA and CDR2 as YSYEKL.

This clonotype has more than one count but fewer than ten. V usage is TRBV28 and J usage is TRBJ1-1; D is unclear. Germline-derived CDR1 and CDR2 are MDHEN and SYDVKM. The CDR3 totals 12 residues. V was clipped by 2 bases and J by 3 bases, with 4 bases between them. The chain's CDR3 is CASSLRYTEAFF. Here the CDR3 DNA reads TGTGCCAGCAGTTTACGGTACACTGAAGCTTTCTTT.

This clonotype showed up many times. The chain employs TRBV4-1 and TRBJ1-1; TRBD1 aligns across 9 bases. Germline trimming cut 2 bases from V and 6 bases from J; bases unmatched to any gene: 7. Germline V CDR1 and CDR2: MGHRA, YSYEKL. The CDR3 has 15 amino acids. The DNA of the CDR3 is TGCGCCAGCAGCCAATCACAGGGGGCTTTCTCTGAAGCTTTCTTT. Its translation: CASSQSQGAFSEAFF.

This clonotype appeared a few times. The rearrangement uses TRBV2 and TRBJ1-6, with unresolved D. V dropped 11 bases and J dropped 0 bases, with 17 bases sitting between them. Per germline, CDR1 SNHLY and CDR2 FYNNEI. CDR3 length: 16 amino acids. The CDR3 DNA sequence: TGTGCCGGCCCGCGCTGGGCGAGCTCCTATAATTCACCCCTCCACTTT. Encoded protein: CAGPRWASSYNSPLHF.

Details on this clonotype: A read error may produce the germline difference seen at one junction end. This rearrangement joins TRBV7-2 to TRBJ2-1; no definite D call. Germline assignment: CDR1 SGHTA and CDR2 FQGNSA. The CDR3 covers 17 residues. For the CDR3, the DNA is TGTGCCAGCAGCTTAGGTAGTACAGAAGGATGGTACAATAAGCAGTTCTTC. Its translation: CASSLGSTEGWYNKQFF.

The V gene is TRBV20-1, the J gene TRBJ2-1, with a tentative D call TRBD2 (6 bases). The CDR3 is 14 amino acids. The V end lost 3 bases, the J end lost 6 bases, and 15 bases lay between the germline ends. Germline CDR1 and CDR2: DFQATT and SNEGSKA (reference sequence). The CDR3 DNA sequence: TGCAGTGCTAGGTGGGGGGATGGGGGCAATGAGCAGTTCTTC. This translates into CSARWGDGGNEQFF.

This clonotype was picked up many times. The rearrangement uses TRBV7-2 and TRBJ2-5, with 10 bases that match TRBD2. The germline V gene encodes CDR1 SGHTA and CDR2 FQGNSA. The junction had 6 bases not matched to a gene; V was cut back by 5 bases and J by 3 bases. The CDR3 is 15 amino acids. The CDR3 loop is CASSTLAGVEETQYF. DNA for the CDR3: TGTGCCAGCAGCACCCTAGCGGGGGTTGAAGAGACCCAGTACTTC. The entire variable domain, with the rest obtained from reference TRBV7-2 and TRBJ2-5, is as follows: GAGVSQSPSNKVTEKGKDVELRCDPISGHTALYWYRQSLGQGLEFLIYFQGNSAPDKSGLPSDRFSAERTGGSVSTLTIQRTQQEDSAVYLCASSTLAGVEETQYFGPGTRLLVL.

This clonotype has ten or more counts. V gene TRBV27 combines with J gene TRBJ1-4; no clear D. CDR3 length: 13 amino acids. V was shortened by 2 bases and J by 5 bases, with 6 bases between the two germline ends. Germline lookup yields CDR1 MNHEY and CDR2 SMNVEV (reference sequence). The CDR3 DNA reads TGTGCCAGCAGTTTAGAAAGAAATGAAAAACTGTTTTTT. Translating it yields CASSLERNEKLFF.

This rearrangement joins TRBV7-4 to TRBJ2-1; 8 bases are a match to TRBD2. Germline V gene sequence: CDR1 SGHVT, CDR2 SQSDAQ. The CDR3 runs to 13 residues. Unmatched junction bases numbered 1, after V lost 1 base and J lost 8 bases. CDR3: CASSLVAGHEQFF. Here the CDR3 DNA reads TGTGCCAGCAGCTTAGTAGCGGGGCATGAGCAGTTCTTC.